The present TCR beta chain was sequenced within a study of control samples from healthy donors and cancer patients. The method was immunoSEQ multiplex PCR; TCRdb's version includes in-frame clones alone and lacks a portion of them. The sample contains 95,000 to 130,000 clones, 88% of which appear only once. The CDR3 length is 15 residues. Germline assignment: CDR1 SGHAT and CDR2 FQNNGV. Trimming stripped 5 bases from V and 0 bases from J, with 11 bases between. V usage is TRBV11-2 and J usage is TRBJ1-3; perhaps TRBD1 as D (6 bases). Sequences were obtained from blood. The sequence derives from a woman in her 70s in good health. CDR3 protein: CASSPGTRSGNTIYF. DNA for the CDR3: TGTGCCAGCAGCCCCGGGACACGCTCTGGAAACACCATATATTTT.